In this sample, the clone carrying this TCR beta chain turned up a few times. This specimen comes from a study of T cells in Graves' hyperthyroidism and ophthalmopathy. Criteria for exclusion of patients were uncontrolled infection, other autoimmune disease, pregnancy or lactation. The germline gives CDR1 KGHDR, CDR2 SFDVKD. V was cut by 6 bases and J by 5 bases, with 10 bases left in between. The CDR3 has 13 amino acids. There were TCR beta CDR3 regions amplified from RNA transcripts. The study used the HTBI primer set for a first-round RT-PCR of the TCR CDR3. TCRdb fed the multiplex PCR reads into MiXCR, producing one record per CDR3 protein. This table has 350,000 to 450,000 distinct CDR3 sequences, approximately 15% appearing once.

The chain combines TRBV24-1 with TRBJ1-5, with D perhaps matching TRBD1 (6 bases). The receptor comes from a woman aged 55-69 years with Graves' hyperthyroidism. Sequenced input: blood. Written as DNA, the CDR3 is TGTGCCACCAGTCTTAGGGGGGATCAGCCCCAGCATTTT. It translates to CATSLRGDQPQHF.